This is a list of T cell receptor beta chains from one sample in a study of T cell responses to AZD1222 COVID-19 vaccine. The repertoire was sequenced with immunoSEQ multiplex PCR; TCRdb's copy has only in-frame clones and lacks some. The repertoire holds about 180,000 clones, with approximately 90% as singletons. The sample in question was peripheral blood, obtained on day 0 of AZD1222 vaccination. These receptors came from an adult in good health. The CDR3 runs from the conserved cysteine through the conserved F or W. A D gene is named only where the DNA matches it firmly. Clone size is stated in some rows and not others, as once, few, many or a class when expanded.

d_call clone_size j_call v_call cdr3_aa cdr3_nt
NA NA TRBJ2-7 TRBV18 CASSPRLQQIYEQYF TGTGCCAGCTCACCTCGACTTCAACAGATCTACGAGCAGTACTTC
TRBD1 NA TRBJ1-4 TRBV2 CASSQDRVMGTNEKLFF TGTGCCAGCAGTCAGGACAGGGTGATGGGCACTAATGAAAAACTGTTTTTT
TRBD1 NA TRBJ1-1 TRBV12-5 CASGTHRGRAFF TGTGCTAGTGGCACACACAGGGGGCGGGCTTTCTTT
NA NA TRBJ1-6 TRBV5-4 CASSQGLDDNSPLHF TGTGCCAGCAGCCAAGGACTCGATGATAATTCACCCCTCCACTTT
NA NA TRBJ2-7 TRBV5-1 CASSLATEVREQYF TGCGCCAGCAGCTTGGCTACAGAGGTTCGGGAGCAGTACTTC
NA NA TRBJ2-1 TRBV2 CASIWAEVNNEQFF TGTGCCAGCATATGGGCCGAGGTCAACAATGAGCAGTTCTTC
NA NA TRBJ2-7 TRBV7-9 CASSHGTAEQYF TGTGCCAGCAGCCACGGGACCGCCGAGCAGTACTTC
NA NA TRBJ1-2 TRBV4-1 CASSGTANYGYTF TGCGCCAGCAGCGGTACAGCTAACTATGGCTACACCTTC
TRBD1 NA TRBJ1-6 TRBV5-1 CASSTEGQGWPLHF TGCGCCAGCAGCACCGAGGGACAGGGGTGGCCCCTCCACTTT
TRBD1 NA TRBJ1-4 TRBV19 CASSIFQGGIGLFF TGTGCTAGTAGTATATTCCAGGGGGGGATAGGGCTGTTTTTT
TRBD1 NA TRBJ2-3 TRBV4-1 CASSPQQGSTDTQYF TGCGCCAGCAGCCCGCAACAGGGGAGCACAGATACGCAGTATTTT
TRBD1 NA TRBJ2-1 TRBV18 CASSPPGTVYNEQFF TGTGCCAGCTCACCCCCCGGGACAGTCTACAATGAGCAGTTCTTC
NA NA TRBJ1-2 TRBV10-3 CAISPGQSENYGYTF TGTGCCATCAGTCCAGGACAGTCCGAGAACTATGGCTACACCTTC
NA once TRBJ2-1 TRBV18 CASSSLSSYNEQFF TGTGCCAGCTCATCCCTCAGCTCCTACAATGAGCAGTTCTTC
NA NA TRBJ2-7 TRBV5-6 CASSLAYGRVYEQYF TGTGCCAGCAGCTTGGCCTACGGCAGAGTCTACGAGCAGTACTTC
NA NA TRBJ2-5 TRBV12-5 CASGLVEPGRGGETQYF TGTGCTAGTGGTTTGGTCGAACCAGGGCGCGGTGGGGAGACCCAGTACTTC
TRBD2 few TRBJ2-4 TRBV7-2 CASSPRGSGRPTSDIQYF TGTGCCAGCAGCCCTCGCGGTAGCGGGAGGCCCACATCGGACATTCAGTACTTC
NA NA TRBJ1-3 TRBV6-6 CASSHRFSSGNTIYF TGTGCCAGCAGCCACAGGTTCAGCTCTGGAAACACCATATATTTT
TRBD2 NA TRBJ2-1 TRBV6-4 CASRRTSGYNEQFF TGTGCCAGCAGACGGACTAGCGGATACAATGAGCAGTTCTTC
NA NA TRBJ1-4 TRBV15 CATSRDRGGVGEKLFF TGTGCCACCAGCAGAGATCGGGGAGGGGTAGGTGAAAAACTGTTTTTT
NA NA TRBJ1-1 TRBV29-1 CSVTAVEAFF TGCAGCGTGACCGCGGTCGAAGCTTTCTTT
TRBD2 NA TRBJ2-3 TRBV7-3 CASSKGTSATDTQYF TGTGCCAGCAGCAAAGGGACTAGCGCCACAGATACGCAGTATTTT
NA NA TRBJ1-2 TRBV4-1 CASSQVTASSYGYTF TGCGCCAGCAGCCAAGTGACAGCCTCGAGCTATGGCTACACCTTC
NA NA TRBJ1-2 TRBV5-1 CASSFDSNYGYTF TGCGCCAGCAGTTTCGACTCTAACTATGGCTACACCTTC
TRBD1 few TRBJ1-3 TRBV28 CASGTGGRNTIYF TGTGCCAGCGGGACAGGGGGGCGAAACACCATATATTTT
NA NA TRBJ2-3 TRBV6-1 CASSEEKSSTDTQYF TGTGCCAGCAGTGAAGAAAAGTCTAGCACAGATACGCAGTATTTT
TRBD1 NA TRBJ1-2 TRBV25-1 CASSVRDRVKLNYGYTF TGTGCCAGCAGTGTCCGGGACAGGGTCAAATTAAACTATGGCTACACCTTC
NA few TRBJ1-2 TRBV30 CACQQDPYTHLGGGYTF TGTGCCTGTCAGCAAGACCCCTACACCCACCTTGGCGGTGGCTACACCTTC